This TCR beta chain was recorded in a study of OX40 agonist ivuxolimab in advanced cancers. On the study more broadly: People who had prior anti-PD-1, anti-PD-L1 or anti-CTLA-4 therapy could take part, and under 50% had some. Study-wide results and caveats: More expanded clones were found, on average, in CD8+ than in CD4+ T cells.

V lost 2 bases, J lost 5 bases, and 7 bases stayed unmatched. This CDR3 comprises 14 residues. The V gene's germline CDR1 is SGHRS and CDR2 YFSETQ. In the case of this clone: No antigen is known for it.

Method: immunoSEQ multiplex PCR; TCRdb's copy keeps in-frame clones and lacks some. The data contain just under 65,000 clones, around 86% of them singletons. This sample comprised CD4+ or CD8+ T cells sorted from blood, obtained in a trial of the OX40 agonist ivuxolimab. The receptor was derived from an adult with an advanced solid tumor such as melanoma, head and neck, liver or kidney cancer. The V gene is TRBV5-1, the J gene TRBJ2-7; TRBD1 agrees at 7 bases. CDR3 region: CASSFRDSRHEQYF. CDR3 coding DNA: TGCGCCAGCAGCTTCCGGGACAGTCGGCACGAGCAGTACTTC.